These 6 T cell receptor beta chains share one sample of origin, sequenced in a study of neurological immune-mediated disorders. MiXCR, applied by TCRdb to the 5' RACE reads, yields one record per CDR3 protein. The sample has approximately 58,000 distinct CDR3 sequences; about an eighth are singletons. Input material: PBMCs. The source is a man in his fifties or sixties in good health.

This clonotype occurred a few times. This chain joins TRBV20-1 and TRBJ2-3; weak D call: TRBD2 (5 bases). Germline V gene data show CDR1 as DFQATT and CDR2 as SNEGSKA (reference sequence). The V and J ends lost 5 bases and 6 bases respectively, with 18 bases between them. The CDR3 sequence is 14 residues long. The CDR3 DNA sequence: TGCAGTGCTGGCCCAGCTAGCTCGGGGGATACGCAGTATTTT. Translating gives CSAGPASSGDTQYF.

This clonotype showed up many times. This chain connects TRBV5-6 to TRBJ1-1; possibly TRBD1 for D (5 bases). CDR1 and CDR2 (germline): SGHDT, YYEEEE. The CDR3 is made up of 15 amino acids. Trimming shortened V by 2 bases and J by 0 bases, and 11 bases separated the two germline ends. The CDR3 coding sequence is TGTGCCAGCAGCTTCTGGGACCGTTTGAACACTGAAGCTTTCTTT. Its protein is CASSFWDRLNTEAFF.

A single count supports this clonotype. The V and J genes are TRBV5-4 and TRBJ1-1; D is uncertain. Trimming removed 4 bases at V and 1 base at J, with 14 bases between. CDR1 is SGHNT and CDR2 is YYREEE in the germline V gene (reference sequence). CDR3 length equals 15 residues. In DNA form, the CDR3 reads TGTGCCAGCAGCGCCGGACTCCTGGGGAACACTGAAGCTTTCTTT. As protein: CASSAGLLGNTEAFF.

This clonotype was detected ten times or more. The J gene is TRBJ2-2, the V gene TRBV15, with no clear D. V shed 0 bases and J shed 5 bases, with 7 bases lying between them. Germline V lookup: CDR1 LNHNV, CDR2 YYDKDF (reference sequence). This CDR3 comprises 14 residues. The CDR3 here is CATSRDIVTGELFF. Written as DNA, the CDR3 is TGTGCCACCAGCAGAGATATTGTAACCGGGGAGCTGTTTTTT.

The table lists this clonotype with many counts. The chain links TRBV28 to TRBJ2-1; TRBD1 matches 9 bases. Germline CDR1 and CDR2: MDHEN and SYDVKM. The CDR3 contains 15 residues. V lost 5 bases, J lost 10 bases, and 12 bases stayed unmatched. CDR3 loop: CASSLDRGGRREQFF. The CDR3 DNA reads as TGTGCCAGCAGTCTCGACAGGGGGGGGAGGAGGGAGCAGTTCTTC.

The J gene is TRBJ1-6, the V gene TRBV18; D remains ambiguous. Deletions cut 3 bases from V and 9 bases from J, with 12 bases between. The CDR3 spans 14 residues. CDR1 and CDR2 (germline): KGHSH, LQKENI. CDR3 nucleotides: TGTGCCAGCTCACCGTCCACCGAAGGTTCACCCCTCCACTTT. Protein sequence: CASSPSTEGSPLHF. The full variable domain, in which reference TRBV18 and TRBJ1-6 provide the parts outside the CDR3, is NAGVMQNPRHLVRRRGQEARLRCSPMKGHSHVYWYRQLPEEGLKFMVYLQKENIIDESGMPKERFSAEFPKEGPSILRIQQVVRGDSAAYFCASSPSTEGSPLHFGNGTRLTVT.